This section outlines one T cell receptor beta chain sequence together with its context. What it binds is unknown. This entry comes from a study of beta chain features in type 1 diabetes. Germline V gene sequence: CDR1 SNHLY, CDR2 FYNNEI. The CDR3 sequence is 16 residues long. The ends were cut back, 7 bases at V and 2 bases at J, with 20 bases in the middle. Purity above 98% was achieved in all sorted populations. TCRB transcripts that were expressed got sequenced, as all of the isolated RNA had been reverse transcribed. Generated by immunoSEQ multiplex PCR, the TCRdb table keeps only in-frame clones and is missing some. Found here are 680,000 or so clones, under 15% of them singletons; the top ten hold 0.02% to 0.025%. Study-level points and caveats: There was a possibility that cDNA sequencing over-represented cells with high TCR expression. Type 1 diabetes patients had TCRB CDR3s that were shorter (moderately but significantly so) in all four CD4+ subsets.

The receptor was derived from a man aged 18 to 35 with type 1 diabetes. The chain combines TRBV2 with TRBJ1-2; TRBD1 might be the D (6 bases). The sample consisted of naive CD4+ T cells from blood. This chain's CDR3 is CASIRWSGAYNYGYTF. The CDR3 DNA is TGTGCCAGCATTCGGTGGTCAGGGGCCTACAACTATGGCTACACCTTC.